The clone carrying this T cell receptor (beta chain) is medium-sized. What it recognizes is unknown. Trimming took off 0 bases at V and 4 bases at J, with 16 bases between the two ends. The CDR3 extends over 17 amino acids. Per germline, CDR1 LGHNA and CDR2 YSLEER. This entry comes from a study of metastatic and nonmetastatic thyroid tumors. Background on the study: Where malignant and benign thyroid patients were concerned, repertoires were compared across blood and tumor or nodule tissue.

Under the authors' procedure: Clinicopathological groups of papillary thyroid cancer showed CDR3 differences that were used to build a distant-metastasis classifier. Using MiXCR, TCRdb re-called clones from the PCR reads. TCRdb, not the authors, supplied the V and J calls. The profile covers 11,000 or so clones, with 25% to 40% appearing a single time and about an eighth taken by the ten largest. Study-wide results and caveats: Benign nodules reportedly had significantly lower TCR beta diversity than malignant thyroid tumors in blood and tumor.

Each patient went into thyroid surgery without having received any treatment. The chain joins TRBV4-3 to TRBJ2-1; D might be TRBD2 (5 bases). The clonotype originates from a female donor with papillary thyroid cancer or a benign thyroid nodule (not recorded which). Some clones in this sample may be carry-over from other donors' samples. What was sequenced was tumor tissue. The CDR3 region has the DNA TGCGCCAGCAGCCAAGATCGAGCCAGCGGATCATACAATGAGCAGTTCTTC. This translates into CASSQDRASGSYNEQFF.